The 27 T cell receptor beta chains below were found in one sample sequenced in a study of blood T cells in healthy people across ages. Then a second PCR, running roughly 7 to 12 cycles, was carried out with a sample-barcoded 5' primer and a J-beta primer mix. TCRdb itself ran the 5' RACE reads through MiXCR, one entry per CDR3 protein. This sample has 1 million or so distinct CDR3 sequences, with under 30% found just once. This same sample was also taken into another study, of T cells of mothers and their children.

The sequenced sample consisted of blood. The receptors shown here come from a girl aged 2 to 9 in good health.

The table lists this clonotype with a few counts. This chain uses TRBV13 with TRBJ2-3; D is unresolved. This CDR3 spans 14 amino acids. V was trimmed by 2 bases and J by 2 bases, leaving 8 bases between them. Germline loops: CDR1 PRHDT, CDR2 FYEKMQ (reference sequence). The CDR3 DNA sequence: TGTGCCAGCAGCTTAATATCTGTCACAGATACGCAGTATTTT. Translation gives CASSLISVTDTQYF.

CDR3 DNA: TGCAGCGTTGGGTCTAGCGGGGGGCGTGAGCAGTTCTTC. It translates to CSVGSSGGREQFF. The chain is built from TRBV29-1 and TRBJ2-5; 11 nucleotides align to TRBD2. The DNA end is more similar to TRBJ2-1, so the J call may be wrong. This CDR3 contains 13 residues. Germline-derived CDR1 and CDR2 are SQVTM and ANQGSEA.

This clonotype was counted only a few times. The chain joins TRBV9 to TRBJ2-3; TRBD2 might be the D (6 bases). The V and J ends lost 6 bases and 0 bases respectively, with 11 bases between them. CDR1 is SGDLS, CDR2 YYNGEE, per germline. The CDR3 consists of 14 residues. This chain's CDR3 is CASTRLESTDTQYF. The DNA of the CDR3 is TGTGCCAGCACCAGACTAGAGAGCACAGATACGCAGTATTTT.

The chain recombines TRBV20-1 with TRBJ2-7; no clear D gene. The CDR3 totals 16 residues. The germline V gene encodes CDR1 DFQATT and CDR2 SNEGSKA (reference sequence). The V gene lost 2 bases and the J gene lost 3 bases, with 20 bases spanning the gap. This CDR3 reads CSARSPGGAALYEQYF. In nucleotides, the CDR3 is TGCAGTGCTAGAAGCCCGGGTGGCGCGGCCCTCTACGAGCAGTACTTC.

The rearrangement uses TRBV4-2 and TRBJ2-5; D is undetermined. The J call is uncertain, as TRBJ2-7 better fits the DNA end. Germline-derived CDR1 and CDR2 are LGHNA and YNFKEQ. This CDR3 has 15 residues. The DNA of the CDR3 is TGTGCCAGCAGCCAAGAGAGCAGGCCCACCTACGAGCAGTACTTC. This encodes CASSQESRPTYEQYF.

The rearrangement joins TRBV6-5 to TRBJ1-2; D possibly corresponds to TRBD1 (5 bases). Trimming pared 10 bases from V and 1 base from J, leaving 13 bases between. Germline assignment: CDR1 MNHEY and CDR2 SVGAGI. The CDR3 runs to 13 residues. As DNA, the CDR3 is TGTGCCACCCAGGGCCCTCTTAACTATGGCTACACCTTC. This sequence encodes CATQGPLNYGYTF.

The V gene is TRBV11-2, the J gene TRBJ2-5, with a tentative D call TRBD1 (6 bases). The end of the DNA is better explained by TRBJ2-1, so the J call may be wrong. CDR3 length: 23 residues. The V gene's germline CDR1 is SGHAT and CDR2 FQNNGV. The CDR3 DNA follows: TGTGCCAGCAGCTTCTGGTCACAGGGAGCCCTGAGTCCTATATCGGCACCGCGGAATGAGCAGTTCTTC. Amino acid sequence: CASSFWSQGALSPISAPRNEQFF.

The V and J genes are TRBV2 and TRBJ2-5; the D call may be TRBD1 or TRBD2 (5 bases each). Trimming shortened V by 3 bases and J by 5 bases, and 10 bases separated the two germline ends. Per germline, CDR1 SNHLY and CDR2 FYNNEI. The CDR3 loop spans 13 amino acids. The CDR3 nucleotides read TGTGCCAGCAGTGACTCCTGGGGGGAGACCCAGTACTTC. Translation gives CASSDSWGETQYF.

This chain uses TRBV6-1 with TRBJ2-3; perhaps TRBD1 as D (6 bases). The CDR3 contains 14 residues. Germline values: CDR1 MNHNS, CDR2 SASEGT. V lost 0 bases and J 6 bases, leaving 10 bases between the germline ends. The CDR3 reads CASSEALQGDTQYF. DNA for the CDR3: TGTGCCAGCAGTGAAGCGCTACAGGGCGATACGCAGTATTTT.

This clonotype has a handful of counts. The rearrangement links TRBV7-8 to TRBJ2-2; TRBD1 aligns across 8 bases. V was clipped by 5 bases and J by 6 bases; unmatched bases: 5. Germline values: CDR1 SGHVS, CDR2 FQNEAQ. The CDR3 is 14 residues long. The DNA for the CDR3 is TGTGCCAGCAGCCGAGGACAGGGCGCCGGGGAGCTGTTTTTT. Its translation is CASSRGQGAGELFF.

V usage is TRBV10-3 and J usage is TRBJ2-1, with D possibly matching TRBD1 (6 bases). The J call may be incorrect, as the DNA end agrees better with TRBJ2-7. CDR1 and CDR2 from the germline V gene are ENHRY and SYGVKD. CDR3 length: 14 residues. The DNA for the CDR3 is TGTGCCATCAGTGACCGGGACATCTCCTACGAGCAGTACTTC. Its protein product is CAISDRDISYEQYF.

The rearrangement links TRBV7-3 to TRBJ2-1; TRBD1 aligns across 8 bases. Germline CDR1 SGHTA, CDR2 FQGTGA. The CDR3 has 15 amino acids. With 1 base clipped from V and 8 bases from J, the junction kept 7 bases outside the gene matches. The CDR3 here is CASSLMAGGTDEQFF. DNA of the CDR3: TGTGCCAGCAGCTTAATGGCAGGGGGCACAGATGAGCAGTTCTTC.

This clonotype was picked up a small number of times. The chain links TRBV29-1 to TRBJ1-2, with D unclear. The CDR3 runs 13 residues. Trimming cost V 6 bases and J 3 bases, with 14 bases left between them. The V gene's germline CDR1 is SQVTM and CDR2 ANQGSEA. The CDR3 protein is CSVGNPKDYGYTF. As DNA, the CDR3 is TGCAGCGTGGGAAATCCGAAGGACTATGGCTACACCTTC.

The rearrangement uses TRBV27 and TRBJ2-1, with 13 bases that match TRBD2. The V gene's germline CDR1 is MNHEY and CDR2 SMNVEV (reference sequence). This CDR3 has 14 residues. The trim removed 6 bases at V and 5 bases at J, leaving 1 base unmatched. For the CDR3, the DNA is TGTGCCAGCAGAGGACTAGCGGGGGACAATGAGCAGTTCTTC. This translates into CASRGLAGDNEQFF.

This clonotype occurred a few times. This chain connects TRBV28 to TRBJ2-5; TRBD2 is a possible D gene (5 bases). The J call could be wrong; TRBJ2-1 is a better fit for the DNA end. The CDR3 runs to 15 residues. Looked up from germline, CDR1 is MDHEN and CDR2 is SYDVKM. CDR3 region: CASTKGGGRQTEQFF. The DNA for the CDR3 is TGTGCCAGCACCAAGGGCGGCGGGCGTCAAACGGAGCAGTTCTTC.

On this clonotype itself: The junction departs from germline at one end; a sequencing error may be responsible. The CDR3: CTSGGGRWRDYGYTF. CDR3 nucleotide sequence: TGTACCAGCGGAGGAGGACGGTGGAGGGACTATGGCTACACCTTC. V usage is TRBV2 and J usage is TRBJ1-2, with no clear D. The CDR3 is made up of 15 amino acids. Germline CDR1 and CDR2: SNHLY and FYNNEI. The full variable domain, in which reference TRBV2 and TRBJ1-2 provide the parts outside the CDR3, is EPEVTQTPSHQVTQMGQEVILRCVPISNHLYFYWYRQILGQKVEFLVSFYNNEISEKSEIFDDQFSVERPDGSNFTLKIRSTKLEDSAMYFCTSGGGRWRDYGYTFGSGTRLTVV.

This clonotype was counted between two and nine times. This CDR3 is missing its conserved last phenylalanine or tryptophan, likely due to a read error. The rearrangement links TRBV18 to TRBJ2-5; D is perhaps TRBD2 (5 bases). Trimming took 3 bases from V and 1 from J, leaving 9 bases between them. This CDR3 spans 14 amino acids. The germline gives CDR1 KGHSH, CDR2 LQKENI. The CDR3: CASSPPAGQETQYL. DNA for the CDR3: TGTGCCAGCTCACCCCCGGCGGGCCAAGAGACCCAGTACCTC.

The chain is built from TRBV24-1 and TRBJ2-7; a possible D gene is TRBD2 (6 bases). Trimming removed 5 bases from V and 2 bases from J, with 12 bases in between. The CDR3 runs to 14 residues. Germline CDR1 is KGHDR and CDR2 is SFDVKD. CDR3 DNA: TGTGCCACCAGTGGAGGCGGGGCGACCTACGAGCAGTACTTC. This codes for CATSGGGATYEQYF.

The CDR3 here is CASSFPDGFSYNEQFF. The CDR3 coding sequence is TGTGCCAGCAGCTTCCCTGACGGGTTTTCCTACAATGAGCAGTTCTTC. The rearrangement uses TRBV7-2 and TRBJ2-1, with unresolved D. The V gene lost 3 bases and the J gene lost 1 base, with 13 bases spanning the gap. From germline, CDR1 is SGHTA and CDR2 FQGNSA. The CDR3 length is 16 residues.

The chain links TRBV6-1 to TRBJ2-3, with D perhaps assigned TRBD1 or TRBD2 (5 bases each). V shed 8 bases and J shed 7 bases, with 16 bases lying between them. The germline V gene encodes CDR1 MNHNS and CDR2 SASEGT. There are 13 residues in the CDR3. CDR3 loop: CASQGRTGNTQYF. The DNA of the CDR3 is TGTGCCAGCCAGGGACGAACGGGGAATACGCAGTATTTT.

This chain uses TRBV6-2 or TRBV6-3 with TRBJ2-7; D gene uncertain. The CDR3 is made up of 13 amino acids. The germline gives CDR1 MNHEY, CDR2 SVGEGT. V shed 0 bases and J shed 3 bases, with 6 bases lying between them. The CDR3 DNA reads TGTGCCAGCAGTTACTCGGACGGCTACGAGCAGTACTTC. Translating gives CASSYSDGYEQYF.

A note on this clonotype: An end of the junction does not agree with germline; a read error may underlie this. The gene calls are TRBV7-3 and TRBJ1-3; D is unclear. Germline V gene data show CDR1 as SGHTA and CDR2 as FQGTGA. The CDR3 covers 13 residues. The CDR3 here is CVSSFFSGDTIYF. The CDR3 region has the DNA TGTGTCAGCAGCTTTTTCTCCGGAGACACCATATATTTT. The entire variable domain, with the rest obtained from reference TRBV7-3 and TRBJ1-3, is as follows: GAGVSQTPSNKVTEKGKYVELRCDPISGHTALYWYRQSLGQGPEFLIYFQGTGAADDSGLPNDRFFAVRPEGSVSTLKIQRTERGDSAVYLCVSSFFSGDTIYFGEGSWLTVV.

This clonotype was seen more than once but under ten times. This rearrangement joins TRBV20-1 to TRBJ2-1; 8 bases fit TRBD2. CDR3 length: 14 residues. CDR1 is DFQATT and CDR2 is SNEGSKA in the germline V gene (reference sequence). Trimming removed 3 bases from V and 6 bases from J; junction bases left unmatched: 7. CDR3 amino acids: CSASPASGFNEQFF. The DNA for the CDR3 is TGCAGTGCTAGTCCGGCTAGCGGGTTCAATGAGCAGTTCTTC.

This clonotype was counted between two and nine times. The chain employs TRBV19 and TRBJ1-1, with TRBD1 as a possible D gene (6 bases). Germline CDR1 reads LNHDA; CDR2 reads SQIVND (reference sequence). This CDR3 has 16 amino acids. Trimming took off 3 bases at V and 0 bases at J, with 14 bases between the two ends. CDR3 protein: CASSMGGGEMNTEAFF. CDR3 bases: TGTGCCAGTAGTATGGGAGGGGGGGAAATGAACACTGAAGCTTTCTTT.

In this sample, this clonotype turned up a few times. The CDR3 DNA reads as TGTGCCACCAGTGACTTTGACATCTGGGAGCAGTTCTTC. This encodes CATSDFDIWEQFF. J is TRBJ2-5 and V is TRBV24-1, with D hard to call. The end of the DNA is better explained by TRBJ2-1, so the J call may be wrong. Germline CDR1 and CDR2: KGHDR and SFDVKD. This CDR3 comprises 13 residues.

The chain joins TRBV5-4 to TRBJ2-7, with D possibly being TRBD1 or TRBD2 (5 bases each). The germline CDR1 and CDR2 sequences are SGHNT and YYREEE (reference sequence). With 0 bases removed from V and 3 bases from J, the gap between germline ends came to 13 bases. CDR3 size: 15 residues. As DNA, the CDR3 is TGTGCCAGCAGCTTGGGAGGGGCCGGGTACTACGAGCAGTACTTC. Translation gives CASSLGGAGYYEQYF.

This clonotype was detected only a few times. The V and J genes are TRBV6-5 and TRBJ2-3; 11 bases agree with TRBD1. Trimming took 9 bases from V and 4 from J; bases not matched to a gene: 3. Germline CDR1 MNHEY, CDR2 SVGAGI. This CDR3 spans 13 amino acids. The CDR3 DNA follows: TGTGCCAGTAGGACAGGGGGCTCAGATACGCAGTATTTT. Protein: CASRTGGSDTQYF.